These T cell receptor beta chains were read from a single sample in a study of beta chain features in type 1 diabetes. TCRdb's table, derived via immunoSEQ multiplex PCR, lists solely in-frame clones and lacks some. The sample has 550,000 to 850,000 clones, 10% to 15% seen once. The material sequenced was naive CD4+ T cells from blood. These TCRs come from a man aged 18 to 30 with type 1 diabetes. Both conserved end residues are part of each CDR3. The D gene is left open where the match is weak.

V gene	D gene	J gene	CDR3 protein
TRBV7-9	NA	TRBJ2-4	CASSLGGYEPSTKNIQYF
TRBV14	TRBD2	TRBJ2-1	CASSQGAGRSYNEQFF
TRBV28	NA	TRBJ1-5	CASTLGGNQPQHF
TRBV5-4	TRBD1	TRBJ2-7	CASSRITGTGGSYEQYF
TRBV6-1	NA	TRBJ1-1	CASSEVTGWGKDTEAFF
TRBV6-1	NA	TRBJ2-5	CASSERRGETQYF
TRBV23-1	NA	TRBJ2-7	CASSQSVLPWSPWAQYF
TRBV30	NA	TRBJ2-3	CAWSVGVLTGISTDTQYF
TRBV2	NA	TRBJ2-1	CASSGGNGLTGSEQFF
TRBV18	NA	TRBJ2-7	CASSPARGTGSEQYF
TRBV7-7	NA	TRBJ2-6	CASSPTLPRSSGANVLTF
TRBV18	NA	TRBJ2-7	CASSLGTGSNEQYF
TRBV29-1	TRBD1	TRBJ1-5	CSVAQGAHQPQHF
TRBV5-1	TRBD1	TRBJ2-7	CASSLRPGGEYEQYF
TRBV27	NA	TRBJ1-6	CASSLEGPYNSPLHF
TRBV6-6	NA	TRBJ1-2	CASISTENYGYTF
TRBV9	NA	TRBJ2-1	CASSEGHPQYNEQFF
TRBV30	NA	TRBJ2-1	CAWSVRNNEQFF
TRBV7-3	NA	TRBJ1-6	CASSSNRDGASNSPLHF
TRBV7-9	NA	TRBJ1-1	CASSFDRRTEAFF
TRBV11-3	TRBD2	TRBJ2-3	CASSYGLVSVPDTQYF
TRBV27	TRBD1	TRBJ2-7	CASSEYRGEQYF
TRBV7-8	NA	TRBJ2-2	CASSPRQRTGELFF
TRBV18	NA	TRBJ1-4	CASSPQGHNEKLFF
TRBV30	NA	TRBJ2-3	CAWSVLANPSTDTQYF
TRBV30	NA	TRBJ2-2	CAWSGLVVTGELFF
TRBV2	TRBD1	TRBJ1-2	CASTPLPDRVGGYTF
TRBV27	TRBD1	TRBJ1-6	CASSTGQGWNSPLHF
TRBV28	NA	TRBJ2-7	CASSTTGSSYEQYF
TRBV28	NA	TRBJ2-3	CASSLAGPDTQYF
TRBV19	TRBD1	TRBJ2-7	CASSKETGTGVHEQYF
TRBV14	NA	TRBJ1-2	CASSQGISYYGYTF
TRBV19	TRBD1	TRBJ2-2	CASKTPGQGGTGELFF
TRBV7-9	TRBD2	TRBJ2-2	CASSYRGGNTGELFF
TRBV30	NA	TRBJ2-5	CAWRPTGRETQYF
TRBV5-1	NA	TRBJ2-2	CASSSGLNTGELFF
TRBV5-1	TRBD1	TRBJ1-1	CASSSRQGGDTEAFF
TRBV20-1	TRBD1	TRBJ2-7	CSAKRGPEQYF
TRBV4-1	NA	TRBJ2-4	CASSQGVTRDVAKNIQYF
TRBV19	TRBD1	TRBJ1-1	CASSAQGTGVTEAFF
TRBV28	NA	TRBJ2-7	CASSPFPYEQYF
TRBV15	NA	TRBJ2-1	CATSRGGAPLHNEQFF
TRBV7-9	TRBD1	TRBJ1-2	CAGHKQGQAPGSYTF
TRBV6-5	TRBD1	TRBJ1-1	CASSLQGATTEAFF
TRBV14	TRBD2	TRBJ2-1	CASSQVSGWLAGGPRNEQFF